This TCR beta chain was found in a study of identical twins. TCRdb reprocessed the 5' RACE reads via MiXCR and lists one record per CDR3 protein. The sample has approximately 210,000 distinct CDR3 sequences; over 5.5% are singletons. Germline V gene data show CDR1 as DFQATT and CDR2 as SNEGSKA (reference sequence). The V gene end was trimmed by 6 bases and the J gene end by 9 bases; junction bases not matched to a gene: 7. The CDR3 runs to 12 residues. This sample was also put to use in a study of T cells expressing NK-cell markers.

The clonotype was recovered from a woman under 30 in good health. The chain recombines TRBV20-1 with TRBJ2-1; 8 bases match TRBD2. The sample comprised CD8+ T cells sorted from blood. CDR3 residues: CSAPGGVGEQFF. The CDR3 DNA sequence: TGCAGTGCGCCGGGGGGGGTGGGTGAGCAGTTCTTC.